This TCR beta chain is drawn from a study of blood T cell repertoires in COVID-19. Whole-study context: COVID-19 samples, acute and convalescent, were from the United States, Italy and Spain.

Per the germline V gene, CDR1 is MNHEY and CDR2 is SMNVEV (reference sequence). The J segment lost 3 bases and the V segment lost 6 bases, leaving 5 bases of the junction unmatched. This CDR3 comprises 14 residues. The data were produced by immunoSEQ multiplex PCR, yet TCRdb's version contains in-frame clones alone and is incomplete. The sample yields 70,000 to 100,000 clones, roughly 70% seen once. Sequencing input: peripheral blood. This rearrangement joins TRBV27 to TRBJ2-4, with 7 nucleotides matching TRBD1. The sequence came from a woman in her sixties in a cohort sampled during active or convalescent COVID-19. For the CDR3, the DNA is TGTGCCAGCAGCAAGACAGGGATCAAAAACATTCAGTACTTC. It codes for CASSKTGIKNIQYF.